These 24 T cell receptor beta chains came from one sample sequenced in a study of human T cells and chemical hapten exposure. The time point here: patch test 2, 6 weeks after DPC sensitization. As for treatment: therapeutic diphenylcyclopropenone sensitization with weekly scalp DPC. TCRdb reprocessed the RACE reads with MiXCR, giving one entry per CDR3 protein. The sample includes 110,000 or so distinct CDR3 sequences, about a tenth of them seen just once. The sequencing used whole blood, collected in connection with sensitization to the hapten diphenylcyclopropenone (DPC). The receptors stem from a woman aged 40 to 50 with alopecia areata. Some clones in this sample may be carry-over from other donors' samples.

This clonotype has ten or more counts. This chain links TRBV7-6 with TRBJ2-5; 10 bases line up with TRBD2. This CDR3 contains 16 residues. Germline CDR1 reads SGHVS; CDR2 reads FNYEAQ. Trimming at V came to 1 base and at J to 6 bases, leaving 8 bases not matched to a gene. For the CDR3, the DNA is TGTGCCAGCAGCTTAGAGGCCAGCGGGGGGGGAAAGACCCAGTACTTC. Its translation is CASSLEASGGGKTQYF.

This clonotype was observed many times. The gene calls are TRBV29-1 and TRBJ1-4, with unresolved D. V gave up 6 bases and J gave up 11 bases, with 13 bases separating them. CDR1 is SQVTM, CDR2 ANQGSEA, per germline. This CDR3 has 11 residues. CDR3 bases: TGCAGCGTCGAGTTCCAGGTGAAACTGTTTTTT. Amino acids: CSVEFQVKLFF.

As regards this clonotype: The missing conserved phenylalanine or tryptophan at the end of this CDR3 makes a read error likely. The DNA is left out, because the CDR3 cannot be placed on it with certainty; the CDR3 is given as TCRdb lists it. The rearrangement links TRBV21-1 to TRBJ1-1. TRBV21-1 corresponds to a pseudogene. The CDR3 is 9 residues long, ends included. This chain's CDR3 is CASSHGRTP.

This clonotype was observed a few times. The chain links TRBV27 to TRBJ2-5; a possible D gene is TRBD1 (5 bases). The CDR3 runs 14 residues. Germline V gene data show CDR1 as MNHEY and CDR2 as SMNVEV (reference sequence). V was pared by 5 bases and J by 5 bases, with 15 bases between. As DNA, the CDR3 is TGTGCCAGCAGTCCTTTAACTGGGGCGGAGACCCAGTACTTC. Residues: CASSPLTGAETQYF.

The CDR3 DNA is TGTGCCAGCTCCCCTGACGCGGTAGGCTACGAGCAGTACTTC. Translated, it gives CASSPDAVGYEQYF. This chain uses TRBV6-5 with TRBJ2-7; D is uncertain. This CDR3 region has 14 residues. Looked up from germline, CDR1 is MNHEY and CDR2 is SVGAGI. Trimming removed 8 bases at V and 3 bases at J, with 17 bases between.

V is TRBV4-2 and J is TRBJ2-4; no clear D gene. V lost 1 base, J lost 0 bases, and 7 bases lay in between. CDR1 and CDR2 (germline): LGHNA, YNFKEQ. This CDR3 has 15 residues. The CDR3 is CASSQVWGAKNIQYF. The CDR3 bases are TGTGCCAGCAGCCAAGTCTGGGGAGCCAAAAACATTCAGTACTTC.

This clonotype was detected a few times. J is TRBJ2-3 and V is TRBV20-1; D could derive from TRBD1 or TRBD2 (5 bases each). The CDR3 is 13 residues long. Trimming cost V 1 base and J 5 bases, with 10 bases left between them. Germline V gene lookup returns CDR1 DFQATT and CDR2 SNEGSKA (reference sequence). CDR3 region: CSARAGQKDTQYF. The CDR3 DNA is TGCAGTGCTAGAGCGGGGCAGAAAGATACGCAGTATTTT.

This clonotype has a count of ten or more. The chain has TRBV27 and TRBJ2-2, with 9 bases that match TRBD2. The CDR3 is 15 residues long. Unmatched junction bases numbered 10, after V lost 8 bases and J lost 6 bases. Germline CDR1 is MNHEY and CDR2 is SMNVEV (reference sequence). This CDR3 reads CASRRGGGAPGELFF. The CDR3 nucleotides are TGTGCCAGCCGTCGAGGCGGGGGGGCCCCCGGGGAGCTGTTTTTT.

This clonotype was recorded many times. CDR3 in amino acids: CASSPASGTTHTEAFF. The CDR3 DNA follows: TGTGCCAGCTCACCTGCCTCCGGGACAACTCACACTGAAGCTTTCTTT. The gene calls are TRBV18 and TRBJ1-1; possible D gene TRBD1, 6 bases. This CDR3 region has 16 residues. Germline CDR1 KGHSH, CDR2 LQKENI. Trimming shortened V by 3 bases and J by 3 bases, and 17 bases separated the two germline ends.

This clonotype was counted a few times. V gene TRBV12-3 or TRBV12-4 combines with J gene TRBJ2-3; possible D gene TRBD2, 7 bases. The CDR3 is 15 amino acids. Trimming cost V 2 bases and J 6 bases, with 15 bases left between them. In DNA, the CDR3 is TGTGCCAGCAGTTTATCACGGGGGGCGCGTGATACGCAGTATTTT. This gives the protein CASSLSRGARDTQYF.

The V call is TRBV10-3, the J call TRBJ1-2, with unresolved D. The CDR3 runs to 13 residues. Deletions cut 5 bases from V and 8 bases from J, with 15 bases between. Per germline, CDR1 ENHRY and CDR2 SYGVKD. CDR3 bases: TGTGCCATCAGTCTATACACTCAAGGCGGCTACACCTTC. Translation: CAISLYTQGGYTF.

Only a few counts were recorded for this clonotype. The chain links TRBV6-2 or TRBV6-3 to TRBJ2-7; the match to TRBD2 covers 10 bases. The CDR3 consists of 15 residues. Germline V lookup: CDR1 MNHEY, CDR2 SVGEGT. The V segment lost 8 bases and the J segment 2 bases; nucleotides outside the gene matches: 9. CDR3 nucleotides: TGTGCCAGCCGCTCGGGCCTAGCGGGGGCCTACGAGCAGTACTTC. Its protein is CASRSGLAGAYEQYF.

This clonotype was counted only a few times. The chain has TRBV29-1 and TRBJ1-4; D call uncertain. The CDR3 consists of 14 residues. Germline CDR1 reads SQVTM; CDR2 reads ANQGSEA. Trimming pared 4 bases from V and 5 bases from J, leaving 14 bases between. This CDR3 is CSVGTVGLNEKLFF. CDR3 DNA sequence: TGCAGCGTTGGAACAGTAGGGCTCAATGAAAAACTGTTTTTT.

The table lists this clonotype with many counts. The chain carries TRBV12-3 or TRBV12-4 and TRBJ1-4, with TRBD1 matching 7 bases. Trimming at V came to 1 base and at J to 8 bases, leaving 13 bases not matched to a gene. The CDR3 spans 17 residues. The CDR3 DNA reads TGTGCCAGCAGTTTAGGCGAAGTCGGGACAGCCATGGAAAAACTGTTTTTT. This codes for CASSLGEVGTAMEKLFF.

A few counts support this clonotype. The chain uses TRBV20-1 and TRBJ2-7; tentative D call: TRBD1 (6 bases). Deletions cut 6 bases from V and 1 base from J, with 10 bases between. Germline loops: CDR1 DFQATT, CDR2 SNEGSKA (reference sequence). This CDR3 region has 12 residues. The CDR3 is CSANGQSYEQYF. CDR3 coding DNA: TGCAGTGCCAACGGACAGTCCTACGAGCAGTACTTC.

This clonotype was recorded many times. The chain is built from TRBV7-9 and TRBJ2-7; D is undetermined. In germline, CDR1 is SEHNR, CDR2 FQNEAQ (reference sequence). The CDR3 covers 15 residues. V was cut by 3 bases and J by 3 bases, with 15 bases left in between. In DNA, the CDR3 is TGTGCCAGCAGCTTGGTGGGCAGCCCCTTCTACGAGCAGTACTTC. Protein sequence: CASSLVGSPFYEQYF.

This clonotype was found a few times. The V gene is TRBV29-1, the J gene TRBJ2-3; the match to TRBD2 covers 12 bases. Trimming removed 3 bases from V and 0 bases from J; junction bases left unmatched: 7. From germline, CDR1 is SQVTM and CDR2 ANQGSEA. This CDR3 is 17 amino acids long. The DNA for the CDR3 is TGCAGCGTTGATGGGACTAGCGGGCGGACTAGCACAGATACGCAGTATTTT. Amino acid sequence: CSVDGTSGRTSTDTQYF.

The V call is TRBV10-3, the J call TRBJ2-3; 7 bases fit TRBD1. CDR3 size: 15 residues. The germline CDR1 and CDR2 sequences are ENHRY and SYGVKD. V shed 2 bases, J shed 6 bases, and the junction held 8 bases outside the gene matches. CDR3 coding DNA: TGTGCCATCAGTGAGAACAGGGGATATGAGGATACGCAGTATTTT. Encoded protein: CAISENRGYEDTQYF.

This clonotype appeared many times. This chain connects TRBV7-2 to TRBJ1-3; no firm D call. The length of the CDR3 is 14 residues. Looked up from germline, CDR1 is SGHTA and CDR2 is FQGNSA. V dropped 1 base and J dropped 2 bases, with 6 bases sitting between them. This chain's CDR3 is CASSLGQPGNTIYF. In nucleotides, the CDR3 is TGTGCCAGCAGCTTAGGCCAGCCTGGAAACACCATATATTTT.

The sample holds many counts of this clonotype. V is TRBV29-1 and J is TRBJ1-1; D remains ambiguous. CDR3 length equals 14 residues. The V gene's germline CDR1 is SQVTM and CDR2 ANQGSEA. V was shortened by 3 bases and J by 0 bases, with 11 bases between the two germline ends. The chain's CDR3 is CSVEFRFMNTEAFF. CDR3 DNA sequence: TGCAGCGTTGAGTTTCGGTTTATGAACACTGAAGCTTTCTTT.

This clonotype came up a few times. The genes are TRBV29-1 and TRBJ1-5; the D gene is possibly TRBD1 (6 bases). The CDR3 loop spans 13 amino acids. With 4 bases removed from V and 7 bases from J, the gap between germline ends came to 14 bases. CDR1 is SQVTM and CDR2 is ANQGSEA in the germline V gene. The CDR3 reads CSVARGVGQPQHF. The CDR3 DNA reads as TGCAGCGTTGCCAGGGGTGTAGGACAGCCCCAGCATTTT.

A few counts support this clonotype. V usage is TRBV5-1 and J usage is TRBJ2-5; D gene uncertain. The CDR3 has 15 amino acids. From germline, CDR1 is SGHRS and CDR2 YFSETQ. The V end lost 0 bases, the J end lost 2 bases, and 11 bases lay between the germline ends. The CDR3 loop is CASSLEAERQETQYF. The CDR3 coding sequence is TGCGCCAGCAGCTTGGAGGCAGAACGACAAGAGACCCAGTACTTC.

V and J are TRBV10-3 and TRBJ1-5; unclear D gene. The germline gives CDR1 ENHRY, CDR2 SYGVKD. The V and J ends lost 3 bases and 0 bases respectively, with 3 bases between them. The CDR3 spans 13 residues. CDR3 bases: TGTGCCATCAGTGACTTTAGCAATCAGCCCCAGCATTTT. Amino acids: CAISDFSNQPQHF.

On this clonotype itself: A read error may be the cause here, since a much bigger clone is one base away. The chain carries TRBV9 and TRBJ2-4, with TRBD2 identical over 8 bases. The CDR3 covers 16 residues. Germline CDR1 and CDR2: SGDLS and YYNGEE. The DNA for the CDR3 is TGTGCCAGCAGCGTAGCCCCGGGGGGGGCCAAAAACATTCAGCACTTC. The encoded protein is CASSVAPGGAKNIQHF.